These T cell receptor beta chains were read from a single sample in a study of cytomegalovirus exposure and HLA in healthy donors. The data were produced by immunoSEQ multiplex PCR, yet TCRdb's version contains in-frame clones alone and is incomplete. The sample consists of 150,000 or so clones, roughly 83% of them appearing once. The specimen sequenced was PBMCs. Receptor source: a man aged 30 to 39 in good health and CMV-seropositive. Each CDR3 is given with its conserved first and last residue. Each record gives: J gene, CDR3 length, D gene, V gene, clone size, CDR3 protein, CDR3 DNA. D genes are given only for firm matches. Rows may omit the clone size; those that give it use once, few, many or a size class.

TRBJ1-1,15,TRBD1,TRBV28,NA,CASSSGTAMNTEAFF,TGTGCCAGCAGTTCCGGGACAGCAATGAACACTGAAGCTTTCTTT
TRBJ2-1,12,NA,TRBV10-3,NA,CAIAGGGNEQFF,TGTGCCATCGCTGGGGGCGGGAATGAGCAGTTCTTC
TRBJ2-5,12,TRBD1,TRBV29-1,few,CSAATGPETQYF,TGCAGCGCTGCGACAGGGCCAGAGACCCAGTACTTC
TRBJ2-5,13,NA,TRBV29-1,NA,CSVDSNSRETQYF,TGCAGCGTTGATAGTAACAGCAGAGAGACCCAGTACTTC
TRBJ1-6,16,NA,TRBV5-8,NA,CASSIGQSRGNSPLHF,TGTGCCAGCAGCATTGGACAGTCAAGGGGTAATTCACCCCTCCACTTT
TRBJ2-2,17,TRBD1,TRBV5-1,NA,CASSLRDRGTNTGELFF,TGCGCCAGCAGCCTCCGGGACAGGGGTACGAACACCGGGGAGCTGTTTTTT
TRBJ2-2,15,NA,TRBV7-6,NA,CASSLDGQNTGELFF,TGTGCCAGCAGCTTAGATGGACAAAACACCGGGGAGCTGTTTTTT
TRBJ1-4,14,TRBD1,TRBV15,NA,CATSRDRINEKLFF,TGTGCCACCAGCCGGGACAGGATAAATGAAAAACTGTTTTTT
TRBJ1-3,14,NA,TRBV9,NA,CASSATGSGNTIYF,TGTGCCAGCAGCGCGACAGGCTCTGGAAACACCATATATTTT
TRBJ1-2,13,NA,TRBV27,NA,CASSFAGAQGYTF,TGTGCCAGCAGTTTTGCGGGGGCGCAAGGCTACACCTTC
TRBJ1-1,17,TRBD1,TRBV19,once,CASSLSLIGQVVTEAFF,TGTGCCAGTAGCCTCTCGCTAATCGGACAGGTCGTCACTGAAGCTTTCTTT
TRBJ2-7,14,TRBD1,TRBV30,NA,CAWSGGQGAGEQYF,TGTGCCTGGAGTGGGGGACAGGGGGCAGGAGAGCAGTACTTC
TRBJ2-1,14,NA,TRBV30,NA,CAWSVQTGRNEQFF,TGTGCCTGGAGTGTACAGACAGGGAGGAATGAGCAGTTCTTC
TRBJ2-1,12,NA,TRBV6-4,NA,CASSQGSNEQFF,TGTGCCAGCAGTCAGGGGAGCAATGAGCAGTTCTTC
TRBJ2-3,14,TRBD2,TRBV9,NA,CASSVTSGTDTQYF,TGTGCCAGCAGCGTAACTAGCGGGACTGATACGCAGTATTTT
TRBJ1-5,14,NA,TRBV29-1,NA,CSAGEGGSNQPQHF,TGCAGCGCCGGGGAGGGGGGTAGCAATCAGCCCCAGCATTTT
TRBJ2-1,16,NA,TRBV9,once,CASSDLSKSSYNEQFF,TGTGCCAGCAGCGATCTCTCTAAAAGCTCCTACAATGAGCAGTTCTTC
TRBJ2-2,18,NA,TRBV18,NA,CASSPPSASVSNTGELFF,TGTGCCAGCTCACCCCCTAGCGCGAGCGTATCGAACACCGGGGAGCTGTTTTTT
TRBJ1-1,14,NA,TRBV5-5,NA,CASSLDSWSTEAFF,TGTGCCAGCAGCTTGGACAGCTGGTCCACTGAAGCTTTCTTT
TRBJ2-5,17,TRBD2,TRBV15,NA,CATSRGAMAGGKETQYF,TGTGCCACCAGCAGAGGGGCAATGGCGGGAGGGAAGGAGACCCAGTACTTC
TRBJ1-5,12,NA,TRBV27,NA,CASGRDIEPQHF,TGTGCCAGCGGCCGGGACATAGAGCCCCAGCATTTT
TRBJ1-2,14,TRBD1,TRBV29-1,few,CSAREQGAGDGYTF,TGCAGCGCGAGGGAGCAGGGGGCGGGGGATGGCTACACCTTC
TRBJ1-3,15,NA,TRBV7-8,few,CASSLARVSGNTIYF,TGTGCCAGCAGCTTGGCCCGGGTGTCTGGAAACACCATATATTTT
TRBJ2-2,17,NA,TRBV5-1,NA,CASSLGNRVVDTGELFF,TGCGCCAGCAGCTTGGGTAACAGGGTGGTGGACACCGGGGAGCTGTTTTTT
TRBJ2-1,14,NA,TRBV27,NA,CASSLAHLYNEQFF,TGTGCCAGCAGTTTAGCGCACCTCTACAATGAGCAGTTCTTC
TRBJ1-1,17,NA,TRBV29-1,NA,CSVESQQGIGWGTEAFF,TGCAGCGTTGAGAGTCAGCAGGGGATAGGGTGGGGCACTGAAGCTTTCTTT
TRBJ2-7,14,TRBD2,TRBV5-1,NA,CASSRGGSSYEQYF,TGCGCCAGCAGCCGGGGGGGATCTTCCTACGAGCAGTACTTC
TRBJ1-2,12,NA,TRBV13,NA,CASSSNKLGYTF,TGTGCCAGCAGCTCAAATAAGCTTGGCTACACCTTC
TRBJ1-5,12,NA,TRBV13,few,CASSQGDQPQHF,TGTGCCAGCAGTCAAGGGGATCAGCCCCAGCATTTT
TRBJ2-7,16,NA,TRBV15,NA,CATSRLGTGFYYEQYF,TGTGCCACCAGCAGATTAGGTACAGGGTTTTACTACGAGCAGTACTTC
TRBJ2-5,16,NA,TRBV9,NA,CASSVAGRAHQETQYF,TGTGCCAGCAGCGTAGCGGGTAGAGCCCACCAAGAGACCCAGTACTTC
TRBJ2-4,21,TRBD2,TRBV7-6,NA,CASSRESGLAGRGLAKNIQYF,TGTGCCAGCAGCCGCGAGTCCGGACTAGCGGGGCGGGGCCTAGCCAAAAACATTCAGTACTTC
TRBJ2-5,14,TRBD2,TRBV7-2,NA,CASSRGGSEETQYF,TGTGCCAGCAGCCGGGGGGGGTCCGAAGAGACCCAGTACTTC
TRBJ1-5,17,NA,TRBV5-8,NA,CASSQGQSLFSNQPQHF,TGTGCCAGCAGCCAAGGACAGAGTCTCTTTAGCAATCAGCCCCAGCATTTT
TRBJ2-1,17,TRBD2,TRBV9,NA,CASSPGGLQAGGPEQFF,TGTGCCAGCAGCCCCGGGGGTCTTCAAGCGGGGGGGCCTGAGCAGTTCTTC
TRBJ1-5,13,NA,TRBV7-3,NA,CASSPGVNQPQHF,TGTGCCAGCAGCCCGGGGGTCAATCAGCCCCAGCATTTT
TRBJ2-5,15,TRBD2,TRBV5-1,few,CASRRLAGGSETQYF,TGCGCCAGCAGGCGACTAGCGGGGGGGTCGGAGACCCAGTACTTC
TRBJ2-2,16,NA,TRBV7-3,NA,CASSFQSPGSTGELFF,TGTGCCAGCAGCTTTCAGTCCCCGGGTAGCACCGGGGAGCTGTTTTTT
TRBJ1-3,14,NA,TRBV6-5,NA,CASSLGTQGNTIYF,TGTGCCAGCAGTTTAGGGACACAAGGAAACACCATATATTTT
TRBJ1-5,13,NA,TRBV10-3,NA,CAISGNRDQPQHF,TGTGCCATCAGTGGCAACAGGGATCAGCCCCAGCATTTT
TRBJ2-2,14,TRBD1,TRBV7-3,NA,CASSLRQGTGELFF,TGTGCCAGCAGCTTAAGACAGGGGACCGGGGAGCTGTTTTTT
TRBJ2-1,15,TRBD1,TRBV10-2,NA,CASREGQGIFNEQFF,TGCGCCAGCAGGGAGGGACAGGGTATTTTCAATGAGCAGTTCTTC
TRBJ1-2,11,TRBD1,TRBV20-1,NA,CSAGNRGGYTF,TGCAGTGCTGGGAACAGGGGTGGCTACACCTTC
TRBJ2-7,13,NA,TRBV19,once,CASESLRGHEQYF,TGTGCCAGCGAGAGCCTCAGGGGACACGAGCAGTACTTC
TRBJ1-1,15,NA,TRBV12-5,once,CASGLDLTANTEAFF,TGTGCTAGTGGTTTGGACTTGACTGCCAACACTGAAGCTTTCTTT